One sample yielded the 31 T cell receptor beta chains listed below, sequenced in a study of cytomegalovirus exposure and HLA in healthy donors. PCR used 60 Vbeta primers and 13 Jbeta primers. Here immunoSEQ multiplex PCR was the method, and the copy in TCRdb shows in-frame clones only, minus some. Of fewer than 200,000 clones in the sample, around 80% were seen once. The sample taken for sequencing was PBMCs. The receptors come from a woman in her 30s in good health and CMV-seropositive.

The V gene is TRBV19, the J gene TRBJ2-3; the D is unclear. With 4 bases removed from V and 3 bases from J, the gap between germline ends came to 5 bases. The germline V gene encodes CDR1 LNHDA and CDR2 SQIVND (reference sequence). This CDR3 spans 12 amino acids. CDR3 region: CASSTFTDTQYF. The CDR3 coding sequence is TGTGCCAGTAGTACATTTACAGATACGCAGTATTTT.

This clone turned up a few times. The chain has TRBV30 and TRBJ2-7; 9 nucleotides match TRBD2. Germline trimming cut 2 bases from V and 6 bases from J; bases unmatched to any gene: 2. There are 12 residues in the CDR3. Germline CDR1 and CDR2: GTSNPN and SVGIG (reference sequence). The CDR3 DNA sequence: TGTGCCTGGAGTCCGCGGGGGGGCGAGCAGTACTTC. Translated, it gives CAWSPRGGEQYF.

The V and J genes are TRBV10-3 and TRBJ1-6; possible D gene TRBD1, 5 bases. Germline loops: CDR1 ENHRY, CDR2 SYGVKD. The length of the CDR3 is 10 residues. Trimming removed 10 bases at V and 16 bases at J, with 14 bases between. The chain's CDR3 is CATQDTRLHF. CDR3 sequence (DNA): TGTGCCACCCAGGACACGCGGCTCCACTTT.

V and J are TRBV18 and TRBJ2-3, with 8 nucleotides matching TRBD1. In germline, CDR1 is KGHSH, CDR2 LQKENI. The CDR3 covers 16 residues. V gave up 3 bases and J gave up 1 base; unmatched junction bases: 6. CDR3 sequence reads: CASSPGQGLGTDTQYF. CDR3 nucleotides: TGTGCCAGCTCACCCGGACAGGGTTTGGGCACAGATACGCAGTATTTT.

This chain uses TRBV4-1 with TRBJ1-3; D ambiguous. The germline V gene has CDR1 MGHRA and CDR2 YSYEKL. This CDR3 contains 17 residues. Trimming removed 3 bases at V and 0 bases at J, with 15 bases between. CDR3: CASSQILGKGSGNTIYF. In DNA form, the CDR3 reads TGCGCCAGCAGCCAGATCCTCGGGAAGGGCTCTGGAAACACCATATATTTT.

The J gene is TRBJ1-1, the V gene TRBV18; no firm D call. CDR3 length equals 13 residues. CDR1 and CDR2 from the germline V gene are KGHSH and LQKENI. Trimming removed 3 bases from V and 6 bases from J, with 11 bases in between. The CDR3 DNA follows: TGTGCCAGCTCACCGGGCAGCTACCCTGAAGCTTTCTTT. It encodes CASSPGSYPEAFF.

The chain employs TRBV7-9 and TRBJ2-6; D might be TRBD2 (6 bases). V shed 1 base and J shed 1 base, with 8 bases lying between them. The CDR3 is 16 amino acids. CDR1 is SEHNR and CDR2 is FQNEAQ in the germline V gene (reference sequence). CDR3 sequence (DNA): TGTGCCAGCAGCTTAGTCGGGGGTTCTGGGGCCAACGTCCTGACTTTC. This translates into CASSLVGGSGANVLTF.

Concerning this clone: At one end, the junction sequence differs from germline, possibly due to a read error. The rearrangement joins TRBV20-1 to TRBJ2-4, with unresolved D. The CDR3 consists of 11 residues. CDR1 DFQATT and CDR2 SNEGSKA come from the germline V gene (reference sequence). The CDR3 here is CSARRLETFRF. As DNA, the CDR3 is TGCAGTGCTAGAAGGTTGGAGACTTTCCGGTTC.

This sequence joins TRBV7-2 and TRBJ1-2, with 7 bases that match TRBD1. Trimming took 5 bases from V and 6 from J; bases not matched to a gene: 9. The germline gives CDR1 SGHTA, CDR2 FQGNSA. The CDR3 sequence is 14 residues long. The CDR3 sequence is CASSLVRGQNGYTF. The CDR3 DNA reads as TGTGCCAGCAGCCTTGTTAGGGGGCAAAATGGCTACACCTTC.

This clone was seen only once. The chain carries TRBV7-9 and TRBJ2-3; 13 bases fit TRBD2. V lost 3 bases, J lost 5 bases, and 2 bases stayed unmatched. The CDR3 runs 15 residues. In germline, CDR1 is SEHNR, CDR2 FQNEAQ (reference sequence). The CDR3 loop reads CASSFWTSGGDTQYF. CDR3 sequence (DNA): TGTGCCAGCAGCTTCTGGACTAGCGGGGGAGATACGCAGTATTTT.

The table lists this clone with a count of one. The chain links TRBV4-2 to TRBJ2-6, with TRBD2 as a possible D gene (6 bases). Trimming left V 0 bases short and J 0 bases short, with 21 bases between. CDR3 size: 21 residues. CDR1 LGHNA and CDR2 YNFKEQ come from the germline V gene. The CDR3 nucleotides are TGTGCCAGCAGCCAAGACCCCTATATAGGCGGGATAAGCTCTGGGGCCAACGTCCTGACTTTC. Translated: CASSQDPYIGGISSGANVLTF.

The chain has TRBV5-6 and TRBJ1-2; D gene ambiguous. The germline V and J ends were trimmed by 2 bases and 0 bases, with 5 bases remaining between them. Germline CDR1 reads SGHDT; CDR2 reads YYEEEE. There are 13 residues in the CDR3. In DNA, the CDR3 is TGTGCCAGCAGCTTTTCGGCTAACTATGGCTACACCTTC. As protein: CASSFSANYGYTF.

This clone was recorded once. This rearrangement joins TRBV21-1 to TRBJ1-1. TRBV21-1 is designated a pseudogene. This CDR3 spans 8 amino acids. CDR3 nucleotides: TGTGCCAGCCTGGAAGCTTTCTTT. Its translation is CASLEAFF.

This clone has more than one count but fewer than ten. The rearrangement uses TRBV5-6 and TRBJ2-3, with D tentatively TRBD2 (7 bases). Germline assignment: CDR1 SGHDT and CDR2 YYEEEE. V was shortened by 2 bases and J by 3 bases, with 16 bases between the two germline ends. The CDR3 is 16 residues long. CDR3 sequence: CASSLKVRGGTDTQYF. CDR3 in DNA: TGTGCCAGCAGCTTAAAAGTTAGGGGGGGAACAGATACGCAGTATTTT.

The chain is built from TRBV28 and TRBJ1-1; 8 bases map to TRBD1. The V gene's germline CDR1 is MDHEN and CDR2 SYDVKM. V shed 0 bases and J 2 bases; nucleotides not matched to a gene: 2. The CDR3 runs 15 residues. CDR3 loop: CASSLWAGGNTEAFF. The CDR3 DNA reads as TGTGCCAGCAGTTTATGGGCAGGGGGCAACACTGAAGCTTTCTTT.

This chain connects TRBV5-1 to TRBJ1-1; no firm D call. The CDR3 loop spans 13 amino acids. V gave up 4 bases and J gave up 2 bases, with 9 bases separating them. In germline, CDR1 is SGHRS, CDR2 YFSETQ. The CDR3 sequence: CASSVSVNTEAFF. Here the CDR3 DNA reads TGCGCCAGCAGCGTGTCCGTCAACACTGAAGCTTTCTTT.

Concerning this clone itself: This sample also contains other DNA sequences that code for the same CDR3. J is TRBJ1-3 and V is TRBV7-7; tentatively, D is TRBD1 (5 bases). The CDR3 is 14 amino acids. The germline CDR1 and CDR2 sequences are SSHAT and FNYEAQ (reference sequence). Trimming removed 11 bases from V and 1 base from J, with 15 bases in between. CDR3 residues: CAWGGAGSGNTIYF. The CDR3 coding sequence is TGTGCCTGGGGGGGAGCCGGTTCTGGAAACACCATATATTTT.

This CDR3 is CASSDPQGAGANVLTF. CDR3 nucleotide sequence: TGCGCCAGCAGCGACCCACAGGGGGCTGGGGCCAACGTCCTGACTTTC. This sequence joins TRBV5-1 and TRBJ2-6, with 8 bases aligning to TRBD1. V gave up 4 bases and J gave up 2 bases; unmatched junction bases: 5. This CDR3 region has 16 residues. The germline V gene has CDR1 SGHRS and CDR2 YFSETQ.

CDR3 DNA: TGCGCCAGCAGCTTTAACCCGGGGGGACAAGAGACCCAGTACTTC. This translates into CASSFNPGGQETQYF. The chain couples TRBV5-1 to TRBJ2-5, with 7 bases aligning to TRBD2. Germline trimming cut 2 bases from V and 2 bases from J; bases unmatched to any gene: 6. The CDR3 runs 15 residues. Germline V CDR1 and CDR2: SGHRS, YFSETQ.

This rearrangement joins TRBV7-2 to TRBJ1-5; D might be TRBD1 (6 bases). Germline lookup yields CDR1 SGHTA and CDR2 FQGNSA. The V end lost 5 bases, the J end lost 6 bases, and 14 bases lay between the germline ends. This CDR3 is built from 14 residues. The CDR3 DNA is TGTGCCAGCAGCCAGGGCTGGGACACTCAGCCCCAGCATTTT. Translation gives CASSQGWDTQPQHF.

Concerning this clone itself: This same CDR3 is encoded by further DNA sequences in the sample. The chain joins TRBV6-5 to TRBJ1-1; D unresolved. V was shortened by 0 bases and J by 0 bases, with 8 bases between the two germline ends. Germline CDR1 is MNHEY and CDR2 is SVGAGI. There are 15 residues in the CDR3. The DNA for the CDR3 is TGTGCCAGCAGTTACTCGCCGGGGATGAACACTGAAGCTTTCTTT. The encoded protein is CASSYSPGMNTEAFF.

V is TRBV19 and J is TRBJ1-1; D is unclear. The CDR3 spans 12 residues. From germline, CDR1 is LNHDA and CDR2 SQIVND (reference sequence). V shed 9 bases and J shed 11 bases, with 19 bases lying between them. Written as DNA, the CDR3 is TGTGCCAGCAGCGGTGTTACGATATCGGCTTTCTTT. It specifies CASSGVTISAFF.

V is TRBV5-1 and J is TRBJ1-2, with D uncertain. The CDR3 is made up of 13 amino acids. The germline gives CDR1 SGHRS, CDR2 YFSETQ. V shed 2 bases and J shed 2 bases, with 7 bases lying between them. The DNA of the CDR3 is TGCGCCAGCAGCTTTGCACAGAACTATGGCTACACCTTC. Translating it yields CASSFAQNYGYTF.

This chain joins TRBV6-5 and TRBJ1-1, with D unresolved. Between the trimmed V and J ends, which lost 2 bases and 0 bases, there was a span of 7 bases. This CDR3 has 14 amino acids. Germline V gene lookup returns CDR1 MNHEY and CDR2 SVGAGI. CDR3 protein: CASSYSPMNTEAFF. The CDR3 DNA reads TGTGCCAGCAGTTACAGCCCCATGAACACTGAAGCTTTCTTT.

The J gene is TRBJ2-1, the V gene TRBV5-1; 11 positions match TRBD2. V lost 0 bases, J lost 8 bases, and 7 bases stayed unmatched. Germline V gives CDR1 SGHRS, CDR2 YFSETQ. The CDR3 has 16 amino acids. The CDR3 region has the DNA TGCGCCAGCAGCTTGGTACTTAGCGGGGGGGCAGATGAGCAGTTCTTC. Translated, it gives CASSLVLSGGADEQFF.

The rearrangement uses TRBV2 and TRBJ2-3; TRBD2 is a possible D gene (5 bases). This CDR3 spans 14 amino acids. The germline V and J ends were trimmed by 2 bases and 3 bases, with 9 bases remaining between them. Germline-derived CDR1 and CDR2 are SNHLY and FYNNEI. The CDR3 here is CASSEHEGTDTQYF. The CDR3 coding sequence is TGTGCCAGCAGTGAACATGAGGGAACAGATACGCAGTATTTT.

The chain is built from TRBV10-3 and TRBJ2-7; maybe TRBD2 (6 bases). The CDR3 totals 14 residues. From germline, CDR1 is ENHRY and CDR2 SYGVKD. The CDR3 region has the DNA TGTGCTGCATTTGGGGGGACGAACGATAAAGAGCAGTACTTC. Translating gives CAAFGGTNDKEQYF.

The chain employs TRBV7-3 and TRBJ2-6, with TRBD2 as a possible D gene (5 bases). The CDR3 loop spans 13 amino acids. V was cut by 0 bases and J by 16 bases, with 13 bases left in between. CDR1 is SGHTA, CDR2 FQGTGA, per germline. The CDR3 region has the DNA TGTGCCAGCAGCTTAACGGGGAGCCCCGAACTGACTTTC. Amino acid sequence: CASSLTGSPELTF.

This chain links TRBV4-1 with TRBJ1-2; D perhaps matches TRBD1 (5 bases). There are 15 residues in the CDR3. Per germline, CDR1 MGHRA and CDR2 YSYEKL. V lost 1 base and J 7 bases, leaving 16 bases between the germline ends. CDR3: CASSQVEGDQRGYTF. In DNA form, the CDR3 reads TGCGCCAGCAGCCAAGTCGAAGGGGATCAGCGTGGCTACACCTTC.

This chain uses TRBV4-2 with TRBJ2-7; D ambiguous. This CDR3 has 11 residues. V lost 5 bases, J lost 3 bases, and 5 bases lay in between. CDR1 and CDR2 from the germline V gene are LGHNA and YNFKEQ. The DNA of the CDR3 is TGTGCCAGCAGCAGCAACTACGAGCAGTACTTC. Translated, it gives CASSSNYEQYF.

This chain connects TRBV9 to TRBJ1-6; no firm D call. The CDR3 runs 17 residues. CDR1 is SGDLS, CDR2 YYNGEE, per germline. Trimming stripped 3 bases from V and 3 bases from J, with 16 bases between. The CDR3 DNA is TGTGCCAGCAGCGCCGATAGAGGAGTAAACTATAATTCACCCCTCCACTTT. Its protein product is CASSADRGVNYNSPLHF. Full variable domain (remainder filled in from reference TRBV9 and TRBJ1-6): DSGVTQTPKHLITATGQRVTLRCSPRSGDLSVYWYQQSLDQGLQFLIQYYNGEERAKGNILERFSAQQFPDLHSELNLSSLELGDSALYFCASSADRGVNYNSPLHFGNGTRLTVT.